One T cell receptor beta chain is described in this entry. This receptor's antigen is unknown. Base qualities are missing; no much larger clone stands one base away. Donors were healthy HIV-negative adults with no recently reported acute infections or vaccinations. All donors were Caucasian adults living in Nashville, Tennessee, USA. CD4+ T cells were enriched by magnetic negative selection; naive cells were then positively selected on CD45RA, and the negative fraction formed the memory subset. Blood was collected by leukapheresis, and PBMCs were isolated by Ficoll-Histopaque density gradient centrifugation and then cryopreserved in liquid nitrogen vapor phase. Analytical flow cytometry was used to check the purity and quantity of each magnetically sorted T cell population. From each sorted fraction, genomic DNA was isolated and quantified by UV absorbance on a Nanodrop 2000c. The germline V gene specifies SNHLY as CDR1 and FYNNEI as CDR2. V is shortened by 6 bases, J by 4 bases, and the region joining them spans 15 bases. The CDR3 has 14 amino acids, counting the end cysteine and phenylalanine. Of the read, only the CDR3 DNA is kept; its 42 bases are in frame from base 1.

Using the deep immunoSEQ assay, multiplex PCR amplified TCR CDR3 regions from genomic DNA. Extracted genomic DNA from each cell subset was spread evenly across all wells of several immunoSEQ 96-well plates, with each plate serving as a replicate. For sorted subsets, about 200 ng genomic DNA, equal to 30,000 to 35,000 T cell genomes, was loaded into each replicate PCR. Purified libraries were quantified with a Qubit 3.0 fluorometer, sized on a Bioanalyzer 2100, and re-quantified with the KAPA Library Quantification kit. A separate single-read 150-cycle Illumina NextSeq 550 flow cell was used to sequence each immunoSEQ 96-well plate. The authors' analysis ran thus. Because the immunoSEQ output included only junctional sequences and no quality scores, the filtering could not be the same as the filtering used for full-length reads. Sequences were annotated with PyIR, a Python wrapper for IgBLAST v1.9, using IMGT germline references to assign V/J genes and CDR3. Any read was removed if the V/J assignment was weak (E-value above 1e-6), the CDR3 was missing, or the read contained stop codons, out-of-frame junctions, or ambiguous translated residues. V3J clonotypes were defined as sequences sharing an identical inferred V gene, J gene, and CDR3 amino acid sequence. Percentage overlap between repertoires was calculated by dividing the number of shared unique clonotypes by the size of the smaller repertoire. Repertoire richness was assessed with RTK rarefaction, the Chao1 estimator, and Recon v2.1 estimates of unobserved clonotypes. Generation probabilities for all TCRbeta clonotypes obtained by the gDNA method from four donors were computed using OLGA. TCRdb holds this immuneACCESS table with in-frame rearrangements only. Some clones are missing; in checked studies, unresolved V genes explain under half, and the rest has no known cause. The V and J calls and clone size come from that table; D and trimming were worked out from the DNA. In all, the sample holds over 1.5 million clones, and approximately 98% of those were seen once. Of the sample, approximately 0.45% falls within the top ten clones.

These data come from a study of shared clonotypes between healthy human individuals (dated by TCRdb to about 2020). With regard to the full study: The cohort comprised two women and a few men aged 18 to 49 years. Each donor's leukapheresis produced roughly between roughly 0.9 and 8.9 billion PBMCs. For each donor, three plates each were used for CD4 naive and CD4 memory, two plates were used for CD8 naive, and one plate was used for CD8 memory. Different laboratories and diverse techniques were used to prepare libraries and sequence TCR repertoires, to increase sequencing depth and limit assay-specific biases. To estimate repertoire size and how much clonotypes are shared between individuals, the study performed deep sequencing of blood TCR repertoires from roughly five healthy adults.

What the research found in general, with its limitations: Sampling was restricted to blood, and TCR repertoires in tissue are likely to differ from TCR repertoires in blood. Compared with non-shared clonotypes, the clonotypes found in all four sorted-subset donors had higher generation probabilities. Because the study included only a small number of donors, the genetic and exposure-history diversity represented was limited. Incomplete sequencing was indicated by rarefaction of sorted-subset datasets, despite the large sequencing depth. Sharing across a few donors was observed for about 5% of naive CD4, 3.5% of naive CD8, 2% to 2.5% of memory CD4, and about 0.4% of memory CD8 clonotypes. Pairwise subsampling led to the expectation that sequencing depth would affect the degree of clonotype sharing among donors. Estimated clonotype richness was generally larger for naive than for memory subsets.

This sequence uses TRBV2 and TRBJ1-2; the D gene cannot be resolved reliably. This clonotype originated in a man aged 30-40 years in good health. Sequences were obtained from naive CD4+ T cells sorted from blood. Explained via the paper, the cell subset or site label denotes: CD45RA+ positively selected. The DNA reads TGTGCCAGCAGCTCTGAAGGGATGGGCTATGGCTACACCTTC. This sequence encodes CASSSEGMGYGYTF.